One and the same sample provided the 21 T cell receptor beta chains below, sequenced in a study of blood T cells in healthy people across ages. It was with a sample-barcoded 5' primer and a J-beta primer mix that a second PCR of about 7 to 12 cycles was run. A single record per CDR3 protein comes from TCRdb applying MiXCR to the 5' RACE reads. This sample has around 700,000 distinct CDR3 sequences; approximately 25% occur once, and the top ten carry 9.4%. These records were also assigned to another study, of T cells of mothers and their children.

The sequencing input was blood. These receptors originate from a boy younger than 18 in good health.

The rearrangement links TRBV5-1 to TRBJ2-5; 8 nucleotides agree with TRBD1. Near its end, the DNA agrees better with TRBJ2-7, so the J call may be wrong. Germline V CDR1 and CDR2: SGHRS, YFSETQ. This CDR3 comprises 15 residues. CDR3 sequence: CASSPHRQGSYEQYF. The CDR3 region has the DNA TGCGCCAGCAGCCCCCACCGACAGGGGTCCTACGAGCAGTACTTC.

The chain is built from TRBV9 and TRBJ1-2; TRBD1 matches at 8 bases. The CDR3 is 16 amino acids. Germline CDR1 is SGDLS and CDR2 is YYNGEE. V lost 3 bases, J lost 2 bases, and 9 bases stayed unmatched. DNA for the CDR3: TGTGCCAGCAGCGCAAAAGATGGGGACAGGAACTATGGCTACACCTTC. Its translation is CASSAKDGDRNYGYTF.

The chain links TRBV4-3 to TRBJ1-2, with a possible D match to TRBD1 (6 bases). This CDR3 comprises 15 residues. Trimming pared 0 bases from V and 7 bases from J, leaving 15 bases between. Germline CDR1 LGHNA, CDR2 YSLEER. CDR3 DNA sequence: TGCGCCAGCAGCCAAGATTGGGACACGACGTCTGGCTACACCTTC. This gives the protein CASSQDWDTTSGYTF.

This clonotype was seen more than once but under ten times. The V and J genes are TRBV6-5 and TRBJ1-1, with 9 bases identical to TRBD1. Germline V gene lookup returns CDR1 MNHEY and CDR2 SVGAGI. The junction had 4 bases not matched to a gene; V was cut back by 2 bases and J by 3 bases. The CDR3 loop spans 15 amino acids. The CDR3 sequence is CASSYATGGYTEAFF. The CDR3 nucleotides read TGTGCCAGCAGTTACGCGACAGGGGGGTACACTGAAGCTTTCTTT.

The J gene is TRBJ1-2, the V gene TRBV7-9, with 7 bases aligning to TRBD1. V trimming: 5 bases; J trimming: 8 bases; junction bases outside the gene matches: 11. This CDR3 is built from 14 residues. Germline loops: CDR1 SEHNR, CDR2 FQNEAQ (reference sequence). CDR3 loop: CASSIPTGSGGYTF. In DNA form, the CDR3 reads TGTGCCAGCAGCATCCCGACAGGGAGTGGCGGCTACACCTTC. The entire variable domain, with the rest obtained from reference TRBV7-9 and TRBJ1-2, is as follows: DTGVSQNPRHKITKRGQNVTFRCDPISEHNRLYWYRQTLGQGPEFLTYFQNEAQLEKSRLLSDRFSAERPKGSFSTLEIQRTEQGDSAMYLCASSIPTGSGGYTFGSGTRLTVV.

This clonotype was found a few times. The chain is built from TRBV7-9 and TRBJ2-5; 9 bases agree with TRBD1. With the DNA end fitting TRBJ2-7 better, the J assignment may be wrong. Germline V gene sequence: CDR1 SEHNR, CDR2 FQNEAQ (reference sequence). CDR3 length: 13 amino acids. The CDR3 spells CAASGQGYHEQYF. CDR3 DNA sequence: TGTGCCGCTTCGGGACAGGGTTACCACGAGCAGTACTTC.

Regarding this clonotype: The germline gene is not matched at one end of the junction; a read error may be the cause. The chain employs TRBV24-1 and TRBJ2-5, with D tentatively TRBD1 (5 bases). Germline V gene sequence: CDR1 KGHDR, CDR2 SFDVKD. The CDR3 covers 14 residues. DNA for the CDR3: TGTGCCACCGGTGAAACGGACAACCAAGAGACCCAGTACTTC. It codes for CATGETDNQETQYF.

This clonotype occurred a few times. The CDR3 bases are TGTGCCAGCAGTTCACCGGGACCAGCGGGAGTTAATTCCTACGAGCAGTACTTC. Encoded protein: CASSSPGPAGVNSYEQYF. The chain combines TRBV28 with TRBJ2-7; 8 nucleotides align to TRBD2. V was pared by 4 bases and J by 1 base, with 15 bases of the junction left unmatched. CDR1 MDHEN and CDR2 SYDVKM come from the germline V gene. This CDR3 spans 18 amino acids.

V usage is TRBV18 and J usage is TRBJ1-2; D call uncertain. V was clipped by 1 base and J by 3 bases, with 9 bases between them. This CDR3 is built from 14 residues. Germline-derived CDR1 and CDR2 are KGHSH and LQKENI. The CDR3 loop reads CASSPQGFDYGYTF. CDR3 DNA: TGTGCCAGCTCACCACAGGGATTCGACTATGGCTACACCTTC.

This clonotype has a handful of counts. This chain uses TRBV6-2 or TRBV6-3 with TRBJ2-7; D uncertain. The V and J ends lost 7 bases and 5 bases respectively, with 15 bases between them. Germline loops: CDR1 MNHEY, CDR2 SVGEGT. This CDR3 spans 13 amino acids. The CDR3 DNA reads TGTGCCAGCACCACCGAGGCTGGCGACGAGCAGTACTTC. Translated, it gives CASTTEAGDEQYF.

The rearrangement joins TRBV6-1 to TRBJ1-1, with D hard to call. Looked up from germline, CDR1 is MNHNS and CDR2 is SASEGT. V was cut by 2 bases and J by 1 base, with 8 bases left in between. The CDR3 loop spans 14 amino acids. The CDR3 region has the DNA TGTGCCAGCAGTGAAAATAGACAGAACACTGAAGCTTTCTTT. Protein product: CASSENRQNTEAFF.

The rearrangement uses TRBV28 and TRBJ1-2; the D is unclear. The CDR3 has 18 residues. Germline CDR1 MDHEN, CDR2 SYDVKM. V dropped 1 base and J dropped 0 bases, with 18 bases sitting between them. The CDR3 nucleotides read TGTGCCAGCAGTTTATCCGCCTTTGGCAACTCACCTAACTATGGCTACACCTTC. It encodes CASSLSAFGNSPNYGYTF.

This clonotype was seen ten or more times. The V gene is TRBV4-1, the J gene TRBJ2-7; no reliable D call. The CDR3 consists of 13 residues. CDR1 MGHRA and CDR2 YSYEKL come from the germline V gene. V lost 2 bases and J 0 bases, leaving 5 bases between the germline ends. Written as DNA, the CDR3 is TGCGCCAGCAGCCAACCAGGCTCCTACGAGCAGTACTTC. This codes for CASSQPGSYEQYF.

This clonotype was recorded a few times. CDR3 in amino acids: CASSDSGLSSYEQYF. The CDR3 coding sequence is TGTGCCAGCAGCGATTCAGGGCTCAGCTCCTACGAGCAGTACTTC. J is TRBJ2-7 and V is TRBV7-9; a weak D match, TRBD1 (5 bases). Per germline, CDR1 SEHNR and CDR2 FQNEAQ (reference sequence). Trimming shortened V by 5 bases and J by 0 bases, and 14 bases separated the two germline ends. This CDR3 comprises 15 residues.

A few counts support this clonotype. The CDR3 here is CSETGSTGELFF. The CDR3 DNA is TGCAGCGAGACAGGGTCCACCGGGGAGCTGTTTTTT. The chain couples TRBV29-1 to TRBJ2-2; TRBD1 aligns across 7 bases. J was trimmed by 4 bases and V by 7 bases; bases with no gene match: 3. This CDR3 is 12 amino acids long. Looked up from germline, CDR1 is SQVTM and CDR2 is ANQGSEA.

The rearrangement links TRBV12-3 or TRBV12-4 to TRBJ2-7; TRBD1 matches 7 bases. This CDR3 has 14 residues. The V gene end was trimmed by 5 bases and the J gene end by 6 bases; junction bases not matched to a gene: 10. The CDR3 is CASSRQGLHGEQYF. The CDR3 bases are TGTGCCAGCAGTCGACAGGGTCTGCATGGCGAGCAGTACTTC.

The rearrangement uses TRBV28 and TRBJ2-1, with D possibly TRBD2 on 6 matching bases. Trimming removed 7 bases at V and 8 bases at J, with 18 bases between. The V gene's germline CDR1 is MDHEN and CDR2 SYDVKM. This CDR3 is 14 amino acids long. The CDR3 loop reads CASTTTGRVHEQFF. DNA for the CDR3: TGTGCCAGCACTACGACCGGGAGAGTCCATGAGCAGTTCTTC.

This clonotype turned up a few times. The rearrangement links TRBV2 to TRBJ1-2; the D gene is possibly TRBD1 (6 bases). This CDR3 has 16 residues. The germline V gene encodes CDR1 SNHLY and CDR2 FYNNEI. V was clipped by 3 bases and J by 2 bases, with 16 bases between them. The CDR3 loop is CASSDRGRGFNYGYTF. In DNA, the CDR3 is TGTGCCAGCAGTGATAGAGGCAGGGGCTTCAACTATGGCTACACCTTC.

The CDR3 DNA is TGTGCCAGCGGGGATCATGAAAAACTGTTTTTT. Encoded protein: CASGDHEKLFF. The chain has TRBV6-5 and TRBJ1-4; no reliable D call. Trimming took 8 bases from V and 6 from J, leaving 7 bases between them. The CDR3 totals 11 residues. Per germline, CDR1 MNHEY and CDR2 SVGAGI.

This clonotype has a count of ten or more. V and J are TRBV29-1 and TRBJ2-4; 8 bases are shared with TRBD2. Trimming took 7 bases from V and 8 from J; bases not matched to a gene: 10. Per germline, CDR1 SQVTM and CDR2 ANQGSEA. CDR3 length: 13 residues. CDR3 residues: CSAAPGGTDIQYF. CDR3 in DNA: TGCAGCGCCGCCCCGGGGGGGACGGACATTCAGTACTTC.

This sequence joins TRBV12-3 or TRBV12-4 and TRBJ2-7, with 9 bases fitting TRBD1. The end of the DNA aligns better with TRBJ2-1, so the J call may be wrong. This CDR3 is built from 18 residues. CDR3 loop: CASSFAAQGANTYNEQFF. The CDR3 coding sequence is TGTGCCAGCAGTTTCGCGGCACAGGGGGCGAATACCTACAATGAGCAGTTCTTC.